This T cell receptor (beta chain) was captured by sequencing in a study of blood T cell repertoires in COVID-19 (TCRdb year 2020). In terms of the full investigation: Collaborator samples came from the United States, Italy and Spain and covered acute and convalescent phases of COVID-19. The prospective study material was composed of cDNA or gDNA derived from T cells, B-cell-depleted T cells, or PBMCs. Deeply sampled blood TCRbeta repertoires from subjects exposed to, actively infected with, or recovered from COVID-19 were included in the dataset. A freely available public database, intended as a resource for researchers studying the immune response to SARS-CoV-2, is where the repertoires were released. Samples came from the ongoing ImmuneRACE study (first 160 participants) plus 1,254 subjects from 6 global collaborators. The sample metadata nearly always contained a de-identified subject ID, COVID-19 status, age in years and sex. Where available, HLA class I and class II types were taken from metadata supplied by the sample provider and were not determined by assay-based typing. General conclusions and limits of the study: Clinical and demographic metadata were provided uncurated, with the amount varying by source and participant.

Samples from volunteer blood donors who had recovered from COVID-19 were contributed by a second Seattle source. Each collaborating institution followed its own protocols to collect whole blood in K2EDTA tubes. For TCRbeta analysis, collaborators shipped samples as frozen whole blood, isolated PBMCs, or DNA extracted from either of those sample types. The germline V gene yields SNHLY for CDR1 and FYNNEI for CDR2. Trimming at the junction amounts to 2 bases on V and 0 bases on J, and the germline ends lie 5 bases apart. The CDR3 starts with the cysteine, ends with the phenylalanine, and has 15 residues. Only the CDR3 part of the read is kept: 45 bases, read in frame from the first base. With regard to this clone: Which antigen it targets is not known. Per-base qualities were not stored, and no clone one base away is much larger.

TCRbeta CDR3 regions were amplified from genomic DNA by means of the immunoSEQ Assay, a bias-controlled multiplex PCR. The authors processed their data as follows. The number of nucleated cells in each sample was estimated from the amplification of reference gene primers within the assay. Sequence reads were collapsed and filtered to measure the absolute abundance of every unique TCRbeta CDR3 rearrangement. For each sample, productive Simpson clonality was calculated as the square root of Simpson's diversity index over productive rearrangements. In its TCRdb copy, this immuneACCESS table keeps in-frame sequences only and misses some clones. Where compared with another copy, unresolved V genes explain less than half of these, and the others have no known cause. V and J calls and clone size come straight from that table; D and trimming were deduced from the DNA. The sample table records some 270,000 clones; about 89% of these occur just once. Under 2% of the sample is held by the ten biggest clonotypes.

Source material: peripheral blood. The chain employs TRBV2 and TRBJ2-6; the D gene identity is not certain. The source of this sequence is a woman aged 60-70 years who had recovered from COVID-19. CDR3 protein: CASSEIGSGANVLTF. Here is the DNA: TGTGCCAGCAGTGAAATCGGCTCTGGGGCCAACGTCCTGACTTTC.